This T cell receptor (beta chain) was recorded in a study of T cells after yellow fever vaccination. Overall study results and limits: Boosting was followed by the reappearance of most primary-vaccination clones (just under 97% CD4, about 90% CD8).

This clonotype was seen more than once but under ten times. Its antigen is not known. Each CDR3 protein is one row after TCRdb ran MiXCR on the 5' RACE reads. Of roughly 330,000 distinct CDR3 sequences in the sample, 6.8% were seen once. Trimming removed 7 bases from V and 0 bases from J, with 13 bases in between. The CDR3 totals 16 residues. Germline CDR1 and CDR2: MNHNS and SASEGT. This receptor was obtained from a man aged 18-30 years who received the YFV17D yellow fever vaccine. V usage is TRBV6-1 and J usage is TRBJ1-6, with no clear D. Material: PBMCs, obtained about 49 days after the first yellow fever vaccination. Written as DNA, the CDR3 is TGTGCCAGCAATAGACGGCAAGTCTCCTATAATTCACCCCTCCACTTT. It codes for CASNRRQVSYNSPLHF.